The rows below give T cell receptor beta chains drawn from one sample of a study of blood T cell repertoires in COVID-19. TCRdb's copy holds only in-frame clones and misses some; the assay was immunoSEQ multiplex PCR. The table includes some 240,000 clones, over 80% detected once. The material sequenced was peripheral blood. The receptors were gathered from a woman between 35 and 50 years old who had recovered from COVID-19. CDR3s include the opening cysteine and the closing phenylalanine or tryptophan. D genes are given only for firm matches. Expanded clones are given a class, and other clones once, few, many or no size at all.

D gene | J gene | V gene | clone size | CDR3 DNA | CDR3 protein
- | TRBJ1-2 | TRBV11-2 | - | TGTGCCAGCAGCTTAGATGTCAGACAAGGCTACACCTTC | CASSLDVRQGYTF
- | TRBJ2-2 | TRBV28 | - | TGTGCCAGCAGTACCGGGACTGCTTTCACCGGGGAGCTGTTTTTT | CASSTGTAFTGELFF
TRBD1 | TRBJ2-3 | TRBV5-4 | - | TGTGCCAGCAGCTTGGGGACAGGGGGAACAGATACGCAGTATTTT | CASSLGTGGTDTQYF
TRBD1 | TRBJ1-6 | TRBV27 | - | TGTGCCAGCAGTTTTGGAGGGGGCGAGTGGGGTTCACCCCTCCACTTT | CASSFGGGEWGSPLHF
- | TRBJ2-3 | TRBV4-1 | - | TGCGCCAGCAGCCAAGGATCAGGGGCCCTGGGAACAGATACGCAGTATTTT | CASSQGSGALGTDTQYF
TRBD2 | TRBJ2-5 | TRBV5-4 | - | TGTGCCAGCAGCTTTGGACTAGCGGGGGAAGAGACCCAGTACTTC | CASSFGLAGEETQYF
TRBD1 | TRBJ2-7 | TRBV28 | once | TGTGCCAGCAGTTCACGGTGGACAGGGGATGGCTACGAGCAGTACTTC | CASSSRWTGDGYEQYF
- | TRBJ1-1 | TRBV11-3 | - | TGTGCCAGCAGCCCCCGGGGAGACTGGAACACTGAAGCTTTCTTT | CASSPRGDWNTEAFF
- | TRBJ1-3 | TRBV11-2 | - | TGTGCCAGCAGCTTAGATTTTGGCGGTGTCTCTGGAAACACCATATATTTT | CASSLDFGGVSGNTIYF
TRBD1 | TRBJ2-7 | TRBV18 | - | TGTGCCAGCTCACCCGCCCGGGACAGGGGCGAGCAGTACTTC | CASSPARDRGEQYF
- | TRBJ2-7 | TRBV28 | - | TGTGCCAGCAGTTACGGTGACGGACACTACGAGCAGTACTTC | CASSYGDGHYEQYF
- | TRBJ1-6 | TRBV6-6 | once | TGTGCCAGTAGGACAGCGCCTAATTCACCCCTCCACTTT | CASRTAPNSPLHF
- | TRBJ1-1 | TRBV7-9 | - | TGTGCCAGCAGCTCGGAGGGTCCCGGCACTGAAGCTTTCTTT | CASSSEGPGTEAFF
TRBD2 | TRBJ2-5 | TRBV28 | - | TGTGCCAGCAGTTTAGCGGGGGGCGTGCAAGAGACCCAGTACTTC | CASSLAGGVQETQYF
- | TRBJ2-7 | TRBV7-6 | - | TGTGCCAGCAGCCCTCTTACTCGGTACGAGCAGTACTTC | CASSPLTRYEQYF
- | TRBJ2-5 | TRBV7-6 | - | TGTGCCAGCAGCTTAGGTGGCGGGACGGTGTTGGGGTACCAAGAGACCCAGTACTTC | CASSLGGGTVLGYQETQYF
- | TRBJ2-4 | TRBV10-3 | - | TGTGCCATCAGTGAGTCGGGGGCTGGGGCCAAAAACATTCAGTACTTC | CAISESGAGAKNIQYF
- | TRBJ2-7 | TRBV18 | once | TGTGCCAGCTCACCCCAGGATACCTACGAGCAGTACTTC | CASSPQDTYEQYF
TRBD2 | TRBJ2-1 | TRBV7-2 | - | TGTGCCAGCAGCTTAAGAGGACTAGCGGCCTACAATGAGCAGTTCTTC | CASSLRGLAAYNEQFF
TRBD1 | TRBJ1-1 | TRBV2 | - | TGTGCCAGCATCGAAGGACAGGGAGGCACTGAAGCTTTCTTT | CASIEGQGGTEAFF
- | TRBJ1-6 | TRBV18 | - | TGTGCCAGCTCACCACCCTCGACAGATTCACCCCTCCACTTT | CASSPPSTDSPLHF
- | TRBJ1-1 | TRBV11-3 | - | TGTGCCAGCAGCCCTCGGCGGGGGGTAAGCACTGAAGCTTTCTTT | CASSPRRGVSTEAFF
- | TRBJ1-2 | TRBV4-1 | - | TGCGCCAGCAGCCACCCCTCCGGGCGAGGGAACTATGGCTACACCTTC | CASSHPSGRGNYGYTF
- | TRBJ2-3 | TRBV28 | - | TGTGCCAGCAGCCGGGGAAGCACAGATACGCAGTATTTT | CASSRGSTDTQYF
- | TRBJ2-1 | TRBV2 | - | TGTGCCAGCACTGTCAGCTCCTACAATGAGCAGTTCTTC | CASTVSSYNEQFF
- | TRBJ2-3 | TRBV2 | - | TGTGCCAGCTCTGCCACCGTCTATACAGATACGCAGTATTTT | CASSATVYTDTQYF
- | TRBJ1-2 | TRBV5-6 | once | TGTGCCAGCAGGACTTATAATTTCGTCCGGGATGGCTACACCTTC | CASRTYNFVRDGYTF
- | TRBJ1-2 | TRBV2 | once | TGTGCCAGCAAAACGGGGAATCGGGGGGTGCGCTACACCTTC | CASKTGNRGVRYTF
- | TRBJ2-2 | TRBV9 | once | TGTGCCAGCAGCACGACAGGCACCGGGGAGCTGTTTTTT | CASSTTGTGELFF
- | TRBJ2-1 | TRBV2 | - | TGTGCCAGCAGAAGGGAGGCAGCAGAGTTTAATGAGCAGTTCTTC | CASRREAAEFNEQFF
- | TRBJ1-2 | TRBV28 | - | TGTGCCAGCAGCACCGAACCTACCAACTATGGCTACACCTTC | CASSTEPTNYGYTF
- | TRBJ1-1 | TRBV4-1 | - | TGCGCCAGCAGCCAACATCACGGGTACACTGAAGCTTTCTTT | CASSQHHGYTEAFF
TRBD1 | TRBJ1-2 | TRBV28 | - | TGTGCCAGCAGTAAGAGGGCAGGGGGATATGGCTACACCTTC | CASSKRAGGYGYTF
TRBD1 | TRBJ2-1 | TRBV18 | - | TGTGCCAGCTCACCTATGGAGGGACAGGGGTTCTTC | CASSPMEGQGFF
- | TRBJ2-5 | TRBV4-1 | - | TGCGCCAGCAGCCAAGGCCACGGCTCGGGAGAGACCCAGTACTTC | CASSQGHGSGETQYF
TRBD1 | TRBJ1-4 | TRBV28 | few | TGTGCCGGAAGGGGGACAGCCCATGAAAAACTGTTTTTT | CAGRGTAHEKLFF
- | TRBJ1-1 | TRBV2 | - | TGTGCCAGCAGTGAAAGGATGGGGCCCACTGAAGCTTTCTTT | CASSERMGPTEAFF
- | TRBJ2-7 | TRBV6-5 | - | TGTGCCAGCAGCCCCGGCGGGGAGTCCTACGAGCAGTACTTC | CASSPGGESYEQYF
- | TRBJ1-1 | TRBV30 | - | TGTGCCTGGAGTGTAGAGGGCACTGAAGCTTTCTTT | CAWSVEGTEAFF
- | TRBJ1-2 | TRBV10-3 | - | TGTGCCATCAGTGATGGGGGGACTGGCTACACCTTC | CAISDGGTGYTF
TRBD2 | TRBJ2-7 | TRBV5-1 | - | TGCGCCAGCAGCTTGGGGGCGGGGGGCCCCTACGAGCAGTACTTC | CASSLGAGGPYEQYF
- | TRBJ1-5 | TRBV19 | - | TGTGCCAGTAGACTGGGACTGTTTAGCAATCAGCCCCAGCATTTT | CASRLGLFSNQPQHF
- | TRBJ1-1 | TRBV7-8 | - | TGTGCCAGCAGCTTAGCGCGGATAGGCACTGAAGCTTTCTTT | CASSLARIGTEAFF
- | TRBJ2-5 | TRBV15 | - | TGTGCCACCAGCAGAACCCCGACAGTAGGCGAGACCCAGTACTTC | CATSRTPTVGETQYF
TRBD1 | TRBJ1-1 | TRBV3-1/TRBV3-2 | - | TGTGCCAGCAGCCAAGGGAAGGGGGCGAACACTGAAGCTTTCTTT | CASSQGKGANTEAFF
TRBD1 | TRBJ2-5 | TRBV30 | - | TGTGCCATAGACAGGGGACATAGGGAGACCCAGTACTTC | CAIDRGHRETQYF
TRBD1 | TRBJ1-1 | TRBV5-1 | once | TGCGCCAGCAGCTGGGCGCCGGGACAGGGTGTCACTGAAGCTTTCTTT | CASSWAPGQGVTEAFF
- | TRBJ2-7 | TRBV4-2 | - | TGTGCCAGCAGCCAAGTGGGGGACAACTACGAGCAGTACTTC | CASSQVGDNYEQYF
- | TRBJ1-2 | TRBV28 | - | TGTGCCAGCAGTTACCGGACAGTCAGCTATGGCTACACCTTC | CASSYRTVSYGYTF